This entry describes one T cell receptor (beta chain). Its target is unknown. The data were obtained in a study of cytomegalovirus exposure and HLA in healthy donors. The primer mix had 60 Vbeta and 13 Jbeta primers. Only in-frame clones appear in the TCRdb table, and some are missing; sequencing was by immunoSEQ multiplex PCR. This repertoire includes 34,000 or so clones. Study observations and caveats: Follow-up analysis later connected one missense variant in DCLRE1C with trimming of TCR beta V- and J-genes.

Germline-derived CDR1 and CDR2 are SNHLY and FYNNEI. The CDR3 has 14 amino acids. Unmatched junction bases numbered 8, after V lost 4 bases and J lost 9 bases. The chain employs TRBV2 and TRBJ1-5; 8 positions agree with TRBD1. The receptor was isolated from a middle-aged woman in good health and CMV-seropositive. Input material: PBMCs. Written as DNA, the CDR3 is TGTGCCAGCAGTGTTCAGGGGGCTGGAGGGCCCCAGCATTTT. This sequence encodes CASSVQGAGGPQHF.